Listed below are T cell receptor beta chains from one sample, sequenced in a study of blood T cell repertoires in COVID-19. Here immunoSEQ multiplex PCR was the method, and the copy in TCRdb shows in-frame clones only, minus some. This table has about 200,000 clones, around 90% appearing once. The sample consisted of PBMCs or T cells enriched from blood (not recorded which). These receptors originate from a woman between 25 and 40 years old who had recovered from COVID-19. CDR3s include the opening cysteine and the closing phenylalanine or tryptophan. The D gene is left open where the match is weak. For some rows the clone size is stated as once, few or many, or as a class when expanded; others skip it.

DNA: TGTGCCTGGAGTGTAAAGGGGCGTCAGCCCCAGCATTTT
CDR3: CAWSVKGRQPQHF
D: -
V: TRBV30
J: TRBJ1-5
size: -

DNA: TGCGCCATCTTACATCAATCGGGGACAGCGCGGGGTTCTGGGGCCAACGTCCTGACTTTC
CDR3: CAILHQSGTARGSGANVLTF
D: -
V: TRBV23-1
J: TRBJ2-6
size: -

DNA: TGTGCCAGCAGCCCGGGACAGGCCCAACAAGAGACCCAGTACTTC
CDR3: CASSPGQAQQETQYF
D: TRBD1
V: TRBV7-2
J: TRBJ2-5
size: -

DNA: TGTGCCATCAGTGAGTCGAATATAGGGGGGGATCAGCCCCAGCATTTT
CDR3: CAISESNIGGDQPQHF
D: -
V: TRBV10-3
J: TRBJ1-5
size: -

DNA: TGTGCCAGCAGCTTAGTTAGGGACAGTGGGGGAGATACGCAGTATTTT
CDR3: CASSLVRDSGGDTQYF
D: TRBD1
V: TRBV7-2
J: TRBJ2-3
size: -

DNA: TGTGCCAGCAGAGGACAAAGGGCCGAGGGCTACACCTTC
CDR3: CASRGQRAEGYTF
D: -
V: TRBV9
J: TRBJ1-2
size: once

DNA: TGTGCCAGCAGTGACAGGGGTGTGTCGACAGATACGCAGTATTTT
CDR3: CASSDRGVSTDTQYF
D: -
V: TRBV6-4
J: TRBJ2-3
size: -

DNA: TGCGCCAGCAGCATAGATAGCAATCAGCCCCAGCATTTT
CDR3: CASSIDSNQPQHF
D: -
V: TRBV5-1
J: TRBJ1-5
size: once

DNA: TGTGCCAGCAGCTGGGCGGGGGGGACTGAAGCTTTCTTT
CDR3: CASSWAGGTEAFF
D: -
V: TRBV5-6
J: TRBJ1-1
size: -

DNA: TGTGCCAGCAGCCCCCGGGCGGGGGGCGGTAACGAGCAGTACTTC
CDR3: CASSPRAGGGNEQYF
D: TRBD2
V: TRBV7-2
J: TRBJ2-7
size: -

DNA: TGTGCCAGCCTCCTTCGGGACACTGAAGCTTTCTTT
CDR3: CASLLRDTEAFF
D: -
V: TRBV6-5
J: TRBJ1-1
size: -

DNA: TGTGCCAGCACTGGGGGCAGCGGTACCTACAATGAGCAGTTCTTC
CDR3: CASTGGSGTYNEQFF
D: -
V: TRBV6-5
J: TRBJ2-1
size: -

DNA: TGTGCCACCAGTGATTCTAGGACAGGCAGTCAGCCCCAGCATTTT
CDR3: CATSDSRTGSQPQHF
D: TRBD1
V: TRBV24-1
J: TRBJ1-5
size: once

DNA: TGTGCCAGCAGCCAAGATCTTGGGGGCGGAAGCTCCTACAATGAGCAGTTCTTC
CDR3: CASSQDLGGGSSYNEQFF
D: -
V: TRBV3-1/TRBV3-2
J: TRBJ2-1
size: -

DNA: TGTGCCAGCAGCCAAGGGGAGCGAAGTATTAATGAAAAACTGTTTTTT
CDR3: CASSQGERSINEKLFF
D: -
V: TRBV3-1/TRBV3-2
J: TRBJ1-4
size: -

DNA: TGTACTTCCGCTAGGCTAGCCAAAAACATTCAGTACTTC
CDR3: CTSARLAKNIQYF
D: -
V: TRBV9
J: TRBJ2-4
size: -

DNA: TGTGCCAGCAGTTTAACGGGGGGACATGAGCAGTTCTTC
CDR3: CASSLTGGHEQFF
D: TRBD2
V: TRBV12-3/TRBV12-4
J: TRBJ2-1
size: -

DNA: TGTGCCAGCAGTGAAGCCTCACGGGTGACTGAAGCTTTCTTT
CDR3: CASSEASRVTEAFF
D: -
V: TRBV6-1
J: TRBJ1-1
size: -

DNA: TGTGCCAGTAGTATAGGGGGCAGTAGCAATCAGCCCCAGCATTTT
CDR3: CASSIGGSSNQPQHF
D: -
V: TRBV19
J: TRBJ1-5
size: -

DNA: TGTGCCAGCAGTCGACAGGGGAGCTCCTATAATTCACCCCTCCACTTT
CDR3: CASSRQGSSYNSPLHF
D: TRBD1
V: TRBV6-6
J: TRBJ1-6
size: -

DNA: TGCAGCGTTGAGGGGCAGGGGATTGGCACCGGGGAGCTGTTTTTT
CDR3: CSVEGQGIGTGELFF
D: -
V: TRBV29-1
J: TRBJ2-2
size: once

DNA: TGTGCCGTAGGGGCTGACTCCTCTGGAAACACCATATATTTT
CDR3: CAVGADSSGNTIYF
D: -
V: TRBV10-3
J: TRBJ1-3
size: -

DNA: TGTGCCAGCAGCCCCAGGGGGCAGGTCACTGAAGCTTTCTTT
CDR3: CASSPRGQVTEAFF
D: TRBD1
V: TRBV7-2
J: TRBJ1-1
size: -

DNA: TGTGCGACCAAGGGTGCGGGCCCTACCGGGGAGCTGTTTTTT
CDR3: CATKGAGPTGELFF
D: -
V: TRBV28
J: TRBJ2-2
size: -

DNA: TGCGCCAGCAGTGGAGGGACAGAACAACCGAACACCGGGGAGCTGTTTTTT
CDR3: CASSGGTEQPNTGELFF
D: -
V: TRBV23-1
J: TRBJ2-2
size: -

DNA: TGTGCCAGCAGCCAAGGCTGGACACCTTCCTACGAGCAGTACTTC
CDR3: CASSQGWTPSYEQYF
D: -
V: TRBV3-1/TRBV3-2
J: TRBJ2-7
size: -

DNA: TGTGCCAGCTCACCACCGAGGCTCCAGGGGGGAAACACCATATATTTT
CDR3: CASSPPRLQGGNTIYF
D: -
V: TRBV18
J: TRBJ1-3
size: -

DNA: TGTGCCAGCAGCTCAAGGAGTATAGGGGGCCGCCACTATGGAGACTACACCTTC
CDR3: CASSSRSIGGRHYGDYTF
D: TRBD1
V: TRBV3-1/TRBV3-2
J: TRBJ1-2
size: -

DNA: TGTGCCAGCAGCCCATTAGTACAGGGGCCTTACTATGGCTACACCTTC
CDR3: CASSPLVQGPYYGYTF
D: TRBD1
V: TRBV7-9
J: TRBJ1-2
size: -

DNA: TGTGCCAGCAGCGGTGAGGGGGCCTACGAGCAGTACTTC
CDR3: CASSGEGAYEQYF
D: -
V: TRBV11-2
J: TRBJ2-7
size: -

DNA: TGTGCCAGCAGCGCCGGGACAGGGAGCAGGTATGGCTACACCTTC
CDR3: CASSAGTGSRYGYTF
D: TRBD1
V: TRBV9
J: TRBJ1-2
size: once

DNA: TGTGCCAGCAGTGAAGACGGGACAGGGGCCGAAAAACTGTTTTTT
CDR3: CASSEDGTGAEKLFF
D: TRBD1
V: TRBV2
J: TRBJ1-4
size: -

DNA: TGTGCCAGCACCCCTACAGACTCTGGGGCCAACGTCCTGACTTTC
CDR3: CASTPTDSGANVLTF
D: -
V: TRBV7-8
J: TRBJ2-6
size: -

DNA: TGTGCCAGCAGCCCCGGGACTAGCGGGAGTAGGGAGCAGTACTTC
CDR3: CASSPGTSGSREQYF
D: TRBD2
V: TRBV27
J: TRBJ2-7
size: few

DNA: TGCGCCAGCAGCCCCAGGACTAGCGGAAGGACCACAGATACGCAGTATTTT
CDR3: CASSPRTSGRTTDTQYF
D: TRBD2
V: TRBV4-1
J: TRBJ2-3
size: once

DNA: TGTGCCAGTAGCCTTGCGGCAGGGGGCTCAACTAATGAAAAACTGTTTTTT
CDR3: CASSLAAGGSTNEKLFF
D: TRBD1
V: TRBV19
J: TRBJ1-4
size: -

DNA: TGTGCCAGCAGCCGTGAAGGGGTGGGGAACACTGAAGCTTTCTTT
CDR3: CASSREGVGNTEAFF
D: -
V: TRBV4-2
J: TRBJ1-1
size: -

DNA: TGTGCCTGGAGTATAATTAACACTGAAGCTTTCTTT
CDR3: CAWSIINTEAFF
D: -
V: TRBV30
J: TRBJ1-1
size: -

DNA: TGTGCCAGCAGTTACCGCCCAACTAGCGGGGAAAGCACAGATACGCAGTATTTT
CDR3: CASSYRPTSGESTDTQYF
D: TRBD2
V: TRBV6-2/TRBV6-3
J: TRBJ2-3
size: -

DNA: TGTGCCAGCAGTTTCCGTCCTCAAACAGGGGGCTACGAGCAGTACTTC
CDR3: CASSFRPQTGGYEQYF
D: TRBD1
V: TRBV28
J: TRBJ2-7
size: -

DNA: TGTGCCAGCAGCATCGGTCCTACCCGGCAGCCCCAGCATTTT
CDR3: CASSIGPTRQPQHF
D: -
V: TRBV7-2
J: TRBJ1-5
size: -

DNA: TGTGCCAGTAGTATAGCCCGGGACAGGGTCTACGAGCAGTACTTC
CDR3: CASSIARDRVYEQYF
D: TRBD1
V: TRBV19
J: TRBJ2-7
size: -